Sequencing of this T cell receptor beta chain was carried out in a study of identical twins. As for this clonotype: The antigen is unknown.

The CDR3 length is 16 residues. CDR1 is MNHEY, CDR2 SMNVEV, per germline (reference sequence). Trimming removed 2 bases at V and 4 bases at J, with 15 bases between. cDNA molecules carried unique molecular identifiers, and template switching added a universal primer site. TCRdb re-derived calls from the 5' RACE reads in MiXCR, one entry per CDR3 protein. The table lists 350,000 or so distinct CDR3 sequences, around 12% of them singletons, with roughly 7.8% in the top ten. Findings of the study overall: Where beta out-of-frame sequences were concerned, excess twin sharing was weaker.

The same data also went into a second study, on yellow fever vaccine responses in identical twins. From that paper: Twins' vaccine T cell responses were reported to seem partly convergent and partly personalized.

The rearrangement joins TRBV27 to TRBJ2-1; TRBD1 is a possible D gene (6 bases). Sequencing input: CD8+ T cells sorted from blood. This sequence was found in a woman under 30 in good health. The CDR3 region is CASSLGLGQPYNEQFF. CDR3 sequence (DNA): TGTGCCAGCAGTTTAGGCTTGGGACAACCATACAATGAGCAGTTCTTC.